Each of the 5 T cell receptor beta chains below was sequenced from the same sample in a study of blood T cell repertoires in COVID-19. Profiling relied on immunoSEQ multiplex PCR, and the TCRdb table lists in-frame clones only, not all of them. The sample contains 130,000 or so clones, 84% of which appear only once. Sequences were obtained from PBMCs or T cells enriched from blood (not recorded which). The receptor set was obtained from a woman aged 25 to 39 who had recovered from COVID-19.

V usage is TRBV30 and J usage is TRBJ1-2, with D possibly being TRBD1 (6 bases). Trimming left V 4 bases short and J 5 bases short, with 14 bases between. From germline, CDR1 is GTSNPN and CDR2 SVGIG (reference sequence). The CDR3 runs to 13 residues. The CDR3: CAWTGDWGYGYTF. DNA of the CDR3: TGTGCCTGGACAGGGGATTGGGGTTATGGCTACACCTTC.

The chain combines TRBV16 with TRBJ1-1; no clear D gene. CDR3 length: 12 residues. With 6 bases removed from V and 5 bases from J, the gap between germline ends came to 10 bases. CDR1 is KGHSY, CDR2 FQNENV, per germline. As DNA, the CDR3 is TGTGCCAGCAGTCTTGCGGGGACTGAAGCTTTCTTT. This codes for CASSLAGTEAFF.

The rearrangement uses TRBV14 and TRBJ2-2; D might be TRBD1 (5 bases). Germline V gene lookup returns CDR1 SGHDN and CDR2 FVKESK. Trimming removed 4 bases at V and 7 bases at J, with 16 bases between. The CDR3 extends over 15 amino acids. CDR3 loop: CASSPSGRRGGELFF. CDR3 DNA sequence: TGTGCCAGCAGCCCAAGTGGGCGAAGGGGCGGGGAGCTGTTTTTT.

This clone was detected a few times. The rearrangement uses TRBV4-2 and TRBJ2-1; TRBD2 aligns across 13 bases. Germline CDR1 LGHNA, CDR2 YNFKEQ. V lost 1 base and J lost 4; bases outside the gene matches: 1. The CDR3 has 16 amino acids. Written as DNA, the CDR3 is TGTGCCAGCAGCCAAGGGACTAGCGGGAGTTACAATGAGCAGTTCTTC. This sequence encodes CASSQGTSGSYNEQFF.

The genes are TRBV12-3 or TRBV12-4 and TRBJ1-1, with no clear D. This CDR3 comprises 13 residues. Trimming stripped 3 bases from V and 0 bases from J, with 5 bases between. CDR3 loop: CASSFSVNTEAFF. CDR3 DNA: TGTGCCAGCAGTTTCTCAGTGAACACTGAAGCTTTCTTT.